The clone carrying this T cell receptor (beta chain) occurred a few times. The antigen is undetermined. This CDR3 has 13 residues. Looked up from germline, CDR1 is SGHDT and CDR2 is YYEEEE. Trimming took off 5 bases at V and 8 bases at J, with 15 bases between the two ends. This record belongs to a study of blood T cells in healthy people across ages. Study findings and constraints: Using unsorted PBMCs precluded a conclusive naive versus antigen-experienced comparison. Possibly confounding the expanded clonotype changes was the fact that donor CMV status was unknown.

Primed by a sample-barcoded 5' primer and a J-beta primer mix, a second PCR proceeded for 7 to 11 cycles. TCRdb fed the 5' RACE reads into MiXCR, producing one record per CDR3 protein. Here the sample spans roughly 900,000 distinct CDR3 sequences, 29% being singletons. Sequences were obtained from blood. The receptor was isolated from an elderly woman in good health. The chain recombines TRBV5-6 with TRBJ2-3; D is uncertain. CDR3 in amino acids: CASSLNNVGTQYF. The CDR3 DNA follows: TGTGCCAGCAGTCTGAATAACGTAGGTACGCAGTATTTT.